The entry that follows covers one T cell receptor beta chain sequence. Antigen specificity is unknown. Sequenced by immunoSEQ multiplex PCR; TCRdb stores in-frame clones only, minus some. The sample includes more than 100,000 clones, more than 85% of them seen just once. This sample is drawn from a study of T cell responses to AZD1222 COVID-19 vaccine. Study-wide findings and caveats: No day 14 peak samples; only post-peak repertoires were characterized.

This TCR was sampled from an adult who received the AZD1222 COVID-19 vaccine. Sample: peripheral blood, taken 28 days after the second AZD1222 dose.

The CDR3 DNA is TGTGCCAGCAGCCAAGACCCGTCTCCGGACGTGGGCTCTGGGGCCAACGTCCTGACTTTC. Its protein is CASSQDPSPDVGSGANVLTF. The rearrangement joins TRBV3-1 (or the pseudogene TRBV3-2) to TRBJ2-6; D uncertain. Germline V CDR1 and CDR2: LGHDT, YNNKEL (reference sequence). This CDR3 region has 20 residues. Trimming stripped 0 bases from V and 0 bases from J, with 18 bases between.